This TCR beta chain was profiled in a study of chemoradiotherapy in HPV16-positive cancers. Overall study context: A couple of HPV16-positive patients' cells yielded candidate HPV-specific clones and common motifs. Study conclusions and caveats: During treatment, candidate HPV-specific clones and E7-related motifs expanded in tumor. For HPV16-positive patients, expanding HPV-responsive T cells associated with longer recurrence-free survival.

Comments on this clone: The antigen is undetermined.

In germline, CDR1 is LGHNA, CDR2 YSLEER. This CDR3 comprises 13 residues. Trimming pared 0 bases from V and 12 bases from J, leaving 12 bases between. The protocol was immunoSEQ multiplex PCR, while the TCRdb copy is restricted to in-frame clones and leaves out a portion. Of about 32,000 clones in the sample, 80% to 90% were seen once. The source of this sequence is a human donor with HPV-associated anogenital cancer. The V and J genes are TRBV4-3 and TRBJ2-4; the D is unclear. The sequences come from blood, collected from a patient who underwent chemoradiotherapy. The CDR3, as DNA: TGCGCCAGCAGCCAAGATACGGCAACCTATCAGTACTTC. It codes for CASSQDTATYQYF.